The 5 T cell receptor beta chains given below trace back to one sample, sequenced in a study of T cell responses to AZD1222 COVID-19 vaccine. Data came from immunoSEQ multiplex PCR; TCRdb stores just in-frame clones and leaves some out. Seen here are about 180,000 clones, around nine tenths observed once, and the top ten hold 0.45% to 0.55%. The specimen comprised peripheral blood, sampled on day 0 of AZD1222 vaccination. The origin of the receptors is an adult in good health.

There are a few counts of this clone. Here the CDR3 reads CASRPNSNQPQHF. The CDR3 DNA is TGTGCCAGCAGACCAAATAGCAATCAGCCCCAGCATTTT. The rearrangement links TRBV27 to TRBJ1-5; D is unclear. Trimming removed 6 bases at V and 0 bases at J, with 6 bases between. CDR1 and CDR2 (germline): MNHEY, SMNVEV (reference sequence). The CDR3 contains 13 residues.

This chain connects TRBV9 to TRBJ2-2; 9 bases line up with TRBD1. This CDR3 has 20 amino acids. The trim removed 5 bases at V and 6 bases at J, leaving 23 bases unmatched. Germline V CDR1 and CDR2: SGDLS, YYNGEE. The CDR3, as DNA: TGTGCCAGCAGAGCCGAGGCCCTGCGAGGACAGGGGTTGTTTGCCGGGGAGCTGTTTTTT. Its translation is CASRAEALRGQGLFAGELFF.

Regarding this clone: Distinct nucleotide sequences in the sample also encode this CDR3. This rearrangement joins TRBV27 to TRBJ1-4; a possible D gene is TRBD1 (5 bases). The CDR3 has 15 amino acids. Germline-derived CDR1 and CDR2 are MNHEY and SMNVEV (reference sequence). V was clipped by 2 bases and J by 8 bases, with 15 bases between them. The CDR3 region has the DNA TGTGCCAGCAGTTTAAGGGGAGGGGCAGGGGAAAAACTGTTTTTT. The encoded protein is CASSLRGGAGEKLFF.

The rearrangement uses TRBV6-1 and TRBJ1-2, with no clear D. This CDR3 has 14 amino acids. The V end was cut by 1 base, the J end by 6 bases, with 12 bases between. CDR1 is MNHNS and CDR2 is SASEGT in the germline V gene. In nucleotides, the CDR3 is TGTGCCAGCAGTGAAGGTATAACCAGGCATGGCTACACCTTC. It codes for CASSEGITRHGYTF.

The V and J genes are TRBV5-4 and TRBJ1-5; 11 positions agree with TRBD1. CDR1 and CDR2 (germline): SGHNT, YYREEE (reference sequence). V shed 4 bases and J 1 base; nucleotides not matched to a gene: 16. The CDR3 sequence is 20 residues long. DNA for the CDR3: TGTGCCAGCAGCCCACGGACAGGGGGCTTGATTAGGTTAAGCAATCAGCCCCAGCATTTT. Its translation: CASSPRTGGLIRLSNQPQHF.